The TCR beta chain under discussion was sequenced for a study of cytotoxic CD8 clonotypes in ibrutinib-treated CLL. Study-level findings and limits: At progression, clonality fell back toward baseline after rising at ibrutinib response.

Profiling relied on immunoSEQ multiplex PCR, and the TCRdb table lists in-frame clones only, not all of them. The table shows approximately 170,000 clones, with about 88% occurring only once. On this clone itself: Its specificity is not known.

The CDR3 extends over 13 amino acids. Trimming took 7 bases from V and 1 from J; bases not matched to a gene: 1. CDR1 and CDR2 (germline): MNHNY, SVGAGI (reference sequence). This clonotype was obtained from a human donor with chronic lymphocytic leukemia. The specimen comprised PBMCs, sampled at disease progression, from a patient treated with ibrutinib. The genes are TRBV6-6 and TRBJ2-1; 7 positions agree with TRBD2. This chain's CDR3 is CASTSGSYNEQFF. The CDR3 DNA is TGTGCCAGCACTAGCGGATCCTACAATGAGCAGTTCTTC.